This entry lists 18 T cell receptor beta chains sequenced from one sample in a study of T-cell memory formation after mild COVID-19. TCRdb reprocessed the 5' RACE reads via MiXCR and lists one record per CDR3 protein. The repertoire holds 340,000 or so distinct CDR3 sequences, with 13% as singletons. The sequencing sample was made of PBMCs or a T cell subset sorted from them (not recorded which). Source of these receptors: a man younger than 30 who had mild COVID-19 (a few samples of this study predate the infection). Cell type and time point are not known.

This clonotype occurred a few times. This chain uses TRBV10-3 with TRBJ2-1; unclear D gene. Germline V CDR1 and CDR2: ENHRY, SYGVKD. This CDR3 has 16 residues. Between the trimmed V and J ends, which lost 2 bases and 3 bases, there was a span of 14 bases. The CDR3 loop reads CAISEDRVSLYNEQFF. CDR3 sequence (DNA): TGTGCCATCAGTGAGGATCGGGTATCCCTCTACAATGAGCAGTTCTTC.

The chain is built from TRBV21-1 and TRBJ1-5. TRBV21-1 is noted as a pseudogene. This CDR3 has 16 amino acids. CDR3 loop: CGDRQSEGGINQPQHF. CDR3 coding DNA: TGTGGAGACCGTCAAAGCGAAGGTGGAATAAATCAGCCCCAGCATTTT.

V gene TRBV4-1 combines with J gene TRBJ1-1; no clear D. Germline CDR1 and CDR2: MGHRA and YSYEKL. V was cut by 1 base and J by 0 bases, with 9 bases left in between. The CDR3 spans 15 residues. DNA of the CDR3: TGCGCCAGCAGCCAAGGTGGACGCATGAACACTGAAGCTTTCTTT. This sequence encodes CASSQGGRMNTEAFF.

The chain employs TRBV7-9 and TRBJ2-2; D unresolved. CDR3 length: 13 amino acids. The germline CDR1 and CDR2 sequences are SEHNR and FQNEAQ (reference sequence). Trimming took 9 bases from V and 6 from J, leaving 14 bases between them. The CDR3 protein is CASTTTRAGELFF. CDR3 DNA: TGTGCCAGTACCACGACCCGGGCCGGGGAGCTGTTTTTT. The full variable domain, rest sourced from reference TRBV7-9 and TRBJ2-2, is DTGVSQNPRHKITKRGQNVTFRCDPISEHNRLYWYRQTLGQGPEFLTYFQNEAQLEKSRLLSDRFSAERPKGSFSTLEIQRTEQGDSAMYLCASTTTRAGELFFGEGSRLTVL.

This clonotype was detected a few times. The chain joins TRBV7-6 to TRBJ2-3, with D possibly matching TRBD1 (5 bases). Germline V lookup: CDR1 SGHVS, CDR2 FNYEAQ. V lost 5 bases to trimming and J lost 3 bases, with 9 bases between them. CDR3 length equals 13 residues. The CDR3 sequence: CASSQDRTDTQYF. The CDR3 DNA reads as TGTGCCAGCAGCCAAGACAGAACAGATACGCAGTATTTT. The complete variable domain, with remaining parts taken from reference TRBV7-6 and TRBJ2-3, reads GAGVSQSPRYKVTKRGQDVALRCDPISGHVSLYWYRQALGQGPEFLTYFNYEAQQDKSGLPNDRFSAERPEGSISTLTIQRTEQRDSAMYRCASSQDRTDTQYFGPGTRLTVL.

Ten or more counts support this clonotype. The chain combines TRBV27 with TRBJ2-1; perhaps D is TRBD1 or TRBD2 (6 bases each). V was shortened by 1 base and J by 8 bases, with 15 bases between the two germline ends. Germline V gene lookup returns CDR1 MNHEY and CDR2 SMNVEV (reference sequence). This CDR3 is 15 amino acids long. The DNA of the CDR3 is TGTGCCAGCAGTTTATGGGGGGCGAAATCCCATGAGCAGTTCTTC. It translates to CASSLWGAKSHEQFF.

In its sample, this clonotype was seen a few times. The chain couples TRBV5-1 to TRBJ2-3; D is undetermined. The CDR3 has 15 residues. Trimming left V 1 base short and J 0 bases short, with 9 bases between. The germline gives CDR1 SGHRS, CDR2 YFSETQ. The CDR3 nucleotides are TGCGCCAGCAGCTTGACAGACTCTAGCACAGATACGCAGTATTTT. It encodes CASSLTDSSTDTQYF.

The genes are TRBV7-9 and TRBJ1-2; D uncertain. The CDR3 sequence is 8 residues long. The ends were cut back, 9 bases at V and 8 bases at J, with 4 bases in the middle. The germline V gene encodes CDR1 SEHNR and CDR2 FQNEAQ (reference sequence). CDR3 protein: CASGGYTF. CDR3 nucleotide sequence: TGTGCCAGTGGGGGCTACACCTTC.

In this sample, this clonotype turned up many times. The V call is TRBV28, the J call TRBJ2-5; TRBD2 agrees at 10 bases. This CDR3 is built from 15 residues. V gave up 8 bases and J gave up 4 bases; unmatched junction bases: 10. The germline CDR1 and CDR2 sequences are MDHEN and SYDVKM. The CDR3 sequence: CASRSSERGGETQYF. The CDR3 nucleotides are TGTGCCAGCCGGTCCTCCGAGCGGGGGGGAGAGACCCAGTACTTC.

This clonotype appeared a few times. The chain carries TRBV7-2 and TRBJ1-2; TRBD1 matches at 7 bases. Germline CDR1 and CDR2: SGHTA and FQGNSA. This CDR3 is built from 15 residues. The V gene end was trimmed by 4 bases and the J gene end by 5 bases; junction bases not matched to a gene: 10. Written as DNA, the CDR3 is TGTGCCAGCAGCTCCTTCAGGGGGAGAAGTTATGGCTACACCTTC. Translated: CASSSFRGRSYGYTF.

This clonotype was picked up many times. The chain is built from TRBV12-3 or TRBV12-4 and TRBJ1-5; D possibly corresponds to TRBD1 (5 bases). Trimming removed 3 bases at V and 2 bases at J, with 26 bases between. The CDR3 runs to 20 residues. The DNA of the CDR3 is TGTGCCAGCAGTTTTGGTCGGTGGCAGGGAGGCGAGTTTGGCAATCAGCCCCAGCATTTT. Amino acid sequence: CASSFGRWQGGEFGNQPQHF.

The sample holds one count of this clonotype. The chain combines TRBV11-2 with TRBJ2-3; D remains ambiguous. The CDR3 runs 14 residues. The V and J ends lost 4 bases and 6 bases respectively, with 14 bases between them. Germline V gene lookup returns CDR1 SGHAT and CDR2 FQNNGV. This chain's CDR3 is CASSSTSSADTQYF. The CDR3 region has the DNA TGTGCCAGCAGCTCTACCAGTTCAGCGGATACGCAGTATTTT.

In this sample, this clonotype turned up a few times. The chain links TRBV9 to TRBJ1-5; 9 nucleotides line up with TRBD1. The V and J ends lost 3 bases and 6 bases, in that order; junction bases with no gene match: 4. The CDR3 consists of 14 residues. CDR1 and CDR2 from the germline V gene are SGDLS and YYNGEE. The CDR3: CASSGTGVTQPQHF. CDR3 nucleotides: TGTGCCAGCAGCGGGACAGGGGTTACTCAGCCCCAGCATTTT.

A few counts support this clonotype. This chain joins TRBV7-9 and TRBJ2-2; the match to TRBD2 covers 11 bases. This CDR3 region has 16 residues. Unmatched junction bases numbered 9, after V lost 8 bases and J lost 4 bases. Germline lookup yields CDR1 SEHNR and CDR2 FQNEAQ (reference sequence). CDR3 coding DNA: TGTGCCAGCGGATTAGCGGGGGGGCCCGCCACCGGGGAGCTGTTTTTT. Amino acid sequence: CASGLAGGPATGELFF.

The chain links TRBV18 to TRBJ1-5, with D possibly matching TRBD1 (5 bases). The germline V gene encodes CDR1 KGHSH and CDR2 LQKENI. The CDR3 sequence is 13 residues long. The germline V and J ends were trimmed by 3 bases and 7 bases, with 10 bases remaining between them. The CDR3 loop is CASSPGPLQPQHF. CDR3 DNA sequence: TGTGCCAGCTCACCGGGGCCCCTCCAGCCCCAGCATTTT. The full variable domain, rest sourced from reference TRBV18 and TRBJ1-5, is NAGVMQNPRHLVRRRGQEARLRCSPMKGHSHVYWYRQLPEEGLKFMVYLQKENIIDESGMPKERFSAEFPKEGPSILRIQQVVRGDSAAYFCASSPGPLQPQHFGDGTRLSIL.

The chain employs TRBV15 and TRBJ2-7; tentative D call: TRBD1 (6 bases). The CDR3 length is 14 residues. V dropped 4 bases and J dropped 5 bases, with 15 bases sitting between them. Germline V gene sequence: CDR1 LNHNV, CDR2 YYDKDF (reference sequence). This CDR3 is CATSKNRDWDEQYF. In nucleotides, the CDR3 is TGTGCCACCAGCAAGAACAGGGATTGGGACGAGCAGTACTTC.

This clonotype was counted between two and nine times. The V and J genes are TRBV10-3 and TRBJ2-3, with D possibly matching TRBD1 (5 bases). V was clipped by 11 bases and J by 2 bases, with 14 bases between them. Germline V CDR1 and CDR2: ENHRY, SYGVKD. The CDR3 is 13 amino acids. The CDR3 sequence is CASTDKNTDTQYF. DNA of the CDR3: TGTGCCTCGACGGACAAGAACACAGATACGCAGTATTTT.

The chain combines TRBV12-3 or TRBV12-4 with TRBJ1-6; D is perhaps TRBD1 (5 bases). V was clipped by 5 bases and J by 9 bases, with 14 bases between them. This CDR3 comprises 14 residues. The CDR3 protein is CASSPQGGGSPLHF. CDR3 DNA: TGTGCCAGCAGTCCCCAGGGAGGTGGTTCACCCCTCCACTTT.